The rows below give T cell receptor beta chains drawn from one sample of a study of tumor-infiltrating lymphocytes in primary liver carcinoma. Each CDR3 protein is one row after TCRdb ran MiXCR on the multiplex PCR reads. The data contain roughly 30,000 distinct CDR3 sequences, 75% to 85% of them singletons. Input material: liver tumor tissue from sampling region 5. These receptors all stem from a man in his forties with primary liver carcinoma and hepatitis B virus infection. CDR3s include the opening cysteine and the closing phenylalanine or tryptophan. The D gene is left open where the match is weak.

V gene	D gene	CDR3 protein
TRBV9	TRBD2	CASSPYSGKQYNEQFF
TRBV4-2	-	CASSQDPGGTYNSPLHF
TRBV12-3/TRBV12-4	-	CASGAGTPVIGTGELFF
TRBV14	TRBD2	CASSHRGGSPQDTQYF
TRBV7-9	-	CASGLGAGSEAFF
TRBV6-6	-	CSSSATNAGELFF
TRBV2	TRBD1	CASSKLAGGVNPPLHF
TRBV6-5	TRBD2	CASSRTGSHVAGGTAENIQYF
TRBV12-3/TRBV12-4	TRBD1	CASNMGQGGSYEQYF
TRBV5-5	-	CDSRTCFGNTIYF
TRBV11-1	-	CARSLSRGQETQYF
TRBV4-1	TRBD1	CARSLGDRNYVYTF
TRBV5-6	-	CASSLLDSLHDQYF
TRBV7-9	-	CASSSQGAINQPQHF
TRBV6-2/TRBV6-3	-	CASSPGLSDLYNEQFF
TRBV4-1	TRBD2	CASSRETRSFAAGETQYF
TRBV6-5	TRBD2	CASHEQDGRNETDTQYF
TRBV6-5	-	CACNPTRIYTEAFF